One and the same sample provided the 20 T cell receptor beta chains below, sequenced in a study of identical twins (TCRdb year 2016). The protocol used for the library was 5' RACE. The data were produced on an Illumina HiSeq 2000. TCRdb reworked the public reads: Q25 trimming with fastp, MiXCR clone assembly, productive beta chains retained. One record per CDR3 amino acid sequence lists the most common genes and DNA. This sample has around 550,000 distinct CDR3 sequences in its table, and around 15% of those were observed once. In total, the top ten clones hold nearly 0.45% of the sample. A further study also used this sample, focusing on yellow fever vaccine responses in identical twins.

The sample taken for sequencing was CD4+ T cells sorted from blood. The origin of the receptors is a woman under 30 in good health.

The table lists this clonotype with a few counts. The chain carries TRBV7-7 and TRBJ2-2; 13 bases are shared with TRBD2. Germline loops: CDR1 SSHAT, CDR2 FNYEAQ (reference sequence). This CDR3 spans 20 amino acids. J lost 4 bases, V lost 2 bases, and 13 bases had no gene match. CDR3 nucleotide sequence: TGTGCCAGCAGCTTATCCGGGACTAGCGGGGCACACCGACTCACCGGGGAGCTGTTTTTT. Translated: CASSLSGTSGAHRLTGELFF. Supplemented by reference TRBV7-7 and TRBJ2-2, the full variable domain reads GAGVSQSPRYKVTKRGQDVTLRCDPISSHATLYWYQQALGQGPEFLTYFNYEAQPDKSGLPSDRFSAERPEGSISTLTIQRTEQRDSAMYRCASSLSGTSGAHRLTGELFFGEGSRLTVL.

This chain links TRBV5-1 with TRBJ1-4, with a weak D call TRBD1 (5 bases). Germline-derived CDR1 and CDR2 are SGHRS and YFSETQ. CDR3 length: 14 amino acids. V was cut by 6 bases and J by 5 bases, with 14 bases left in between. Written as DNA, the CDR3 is TGCGCCAGCACCCCCGGGGGGGTGAATGAAAAACTGTTTTTT. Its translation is CASTPGGVNEKLFF.

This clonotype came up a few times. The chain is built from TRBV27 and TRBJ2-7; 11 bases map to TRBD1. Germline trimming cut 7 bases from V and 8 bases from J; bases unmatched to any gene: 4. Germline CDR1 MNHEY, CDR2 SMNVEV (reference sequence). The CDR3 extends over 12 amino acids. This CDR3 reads CASKDRGPKQYF. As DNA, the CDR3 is TGTGCCAGCAAGGACAGGGGGCCTAAGCAGTACTTC.

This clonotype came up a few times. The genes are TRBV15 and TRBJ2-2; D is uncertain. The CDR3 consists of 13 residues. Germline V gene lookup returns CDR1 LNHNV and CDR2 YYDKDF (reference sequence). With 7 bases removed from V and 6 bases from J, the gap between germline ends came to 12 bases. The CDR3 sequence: CATTSGIPGELFF. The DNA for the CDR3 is TGTGCCACCACAAGTGGGATCCCCGGGGAGCTGTTTTTT.

As DNA, the CDR3 is TGTGCCAGCTCCCCTCAGGTTACCAACGAGCAGTACTTC. Translated: CASSPQVTNEQYF. The chain carries TRBV18 and TRBJ2-7; D remains ambiguous. Germline lookup yields CDR1 KGHSH and CDR2 LQKENI. This CDR3 region has 13 residues. The V end lost 6 bases, the J end lost 5 bases, and 14 bases lay between the germline ends.

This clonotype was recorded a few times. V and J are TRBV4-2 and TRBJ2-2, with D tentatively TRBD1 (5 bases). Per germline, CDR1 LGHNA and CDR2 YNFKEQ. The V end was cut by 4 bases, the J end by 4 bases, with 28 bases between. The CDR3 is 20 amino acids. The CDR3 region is CASSRWSRGSQYFITGELFF. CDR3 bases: TGTGCCAGCAGCCGGTGGAGTAGGGGTAGTCAGTATTTCATCACCGGGGAGCTGTTTTTT.

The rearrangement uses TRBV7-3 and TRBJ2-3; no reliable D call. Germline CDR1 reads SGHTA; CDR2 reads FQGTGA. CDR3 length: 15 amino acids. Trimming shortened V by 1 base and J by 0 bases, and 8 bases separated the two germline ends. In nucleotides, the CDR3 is TGTGCCAGCAGCTTAAGTTACCAGAGCACAGATACGCAGTATTTT. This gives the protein CASSLSYQSTDTQYF.

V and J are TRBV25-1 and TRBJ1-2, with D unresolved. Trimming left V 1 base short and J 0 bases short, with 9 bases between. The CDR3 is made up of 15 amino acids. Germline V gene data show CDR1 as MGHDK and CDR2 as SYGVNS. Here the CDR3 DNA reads TGTGCCAGCAGTGAATCCCTGGTAGCTAACTATGGCTACACCTTC. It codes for CASSESLVANYGYTF.

The CDR3 here is CASSLSTSGSTDTQYF. The DNA for the CDR3 is TGTGCCAGCAGTTTATCTACTAGCGGTAGCACAGATACGCAGTATTTT. The chain employs TRBV28 and TRBJ2-3; 8 bases align to TRBD2. J was trimmed by 0 bases and V by 1 base; bases with no gene match: 3. CDR3 length: 16 residues. Germline assignment: CDR1 MDHEN and CDR2 SYDVKM.

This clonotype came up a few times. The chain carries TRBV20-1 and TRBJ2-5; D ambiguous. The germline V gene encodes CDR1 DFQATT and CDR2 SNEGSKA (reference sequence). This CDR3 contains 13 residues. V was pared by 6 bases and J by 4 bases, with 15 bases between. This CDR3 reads CSAQVRAPETQYF. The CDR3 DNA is TGCAGTGCCCAAGTAAGGGCCCCAGAGACCCAGTACTTC.

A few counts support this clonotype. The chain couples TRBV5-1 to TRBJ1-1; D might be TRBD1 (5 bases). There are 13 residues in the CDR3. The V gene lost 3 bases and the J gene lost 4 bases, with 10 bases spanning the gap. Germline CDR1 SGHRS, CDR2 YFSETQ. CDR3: CASSSGTSTEAFF. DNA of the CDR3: TGCGCCAGCAGCTCCGGGACTTCCACTGAAGCTTTCTTT.

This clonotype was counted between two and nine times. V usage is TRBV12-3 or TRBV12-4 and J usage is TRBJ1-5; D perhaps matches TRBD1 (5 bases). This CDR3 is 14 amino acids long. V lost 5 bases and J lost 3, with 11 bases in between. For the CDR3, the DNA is TGTGCCAGCAGTGCCGGGACCTACAATCAGCCCCAGCATTTT. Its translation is CASSAGTYNQPQHF.

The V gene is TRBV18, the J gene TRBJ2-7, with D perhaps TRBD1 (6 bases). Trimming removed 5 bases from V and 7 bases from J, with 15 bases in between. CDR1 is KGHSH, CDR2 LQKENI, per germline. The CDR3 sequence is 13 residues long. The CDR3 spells CASSSQGMWEQYV. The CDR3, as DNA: TGTGCCAGCTCATCACAGGGTATGTGGGAGCAGTACGTC.

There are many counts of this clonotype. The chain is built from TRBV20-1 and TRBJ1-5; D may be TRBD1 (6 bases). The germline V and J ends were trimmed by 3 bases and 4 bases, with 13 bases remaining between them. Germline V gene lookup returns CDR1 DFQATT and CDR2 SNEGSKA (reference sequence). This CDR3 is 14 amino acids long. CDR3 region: CSASRGAGNQPQHF. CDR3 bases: TGCAGTGCTAGTCGGGGGGCTGGTAATCAGCCCCAGCATTTT.

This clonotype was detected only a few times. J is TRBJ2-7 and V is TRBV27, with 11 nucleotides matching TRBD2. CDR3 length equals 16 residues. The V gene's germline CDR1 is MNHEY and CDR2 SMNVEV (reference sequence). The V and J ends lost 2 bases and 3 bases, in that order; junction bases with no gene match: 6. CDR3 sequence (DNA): TGTGCCAGCAGTTTAGCCGGGACTAGCGGACTCTACGAGCAGTACTTC. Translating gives CASSLAGTSGLYEQYF.

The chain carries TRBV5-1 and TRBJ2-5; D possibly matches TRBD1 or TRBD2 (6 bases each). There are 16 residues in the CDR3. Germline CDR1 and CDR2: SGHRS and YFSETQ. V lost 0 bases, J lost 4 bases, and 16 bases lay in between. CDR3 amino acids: CASSLVGGRRSETQYF. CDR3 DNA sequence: TGCGCCAGCAGCTTGGTAGGGGGGCGACGGTCAGAGACCCAGTACTTC.

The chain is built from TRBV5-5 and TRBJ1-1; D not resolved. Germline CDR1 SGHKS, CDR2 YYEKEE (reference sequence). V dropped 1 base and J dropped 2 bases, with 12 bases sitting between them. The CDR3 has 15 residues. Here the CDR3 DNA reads TGTGCCAGCAGCTTGCTCGACACCGATAACACTGAAGCTTTCTTT. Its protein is CASSLLDTDNTEAFF.

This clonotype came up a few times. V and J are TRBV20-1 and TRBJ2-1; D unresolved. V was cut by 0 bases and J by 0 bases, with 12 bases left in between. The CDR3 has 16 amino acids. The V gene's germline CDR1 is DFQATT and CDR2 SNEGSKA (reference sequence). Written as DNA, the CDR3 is TGCAGTGCTAGAGATGATCGTCTAAGCTCCTACAATGAGCAGTTCTTC. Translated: CSARDDRLSSYNEQFF.

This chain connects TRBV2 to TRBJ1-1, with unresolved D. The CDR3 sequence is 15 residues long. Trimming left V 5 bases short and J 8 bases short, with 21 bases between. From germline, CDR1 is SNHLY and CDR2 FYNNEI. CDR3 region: CASSPPERGVGEAFF. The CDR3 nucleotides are TGTGCCAGCAGTCCCCCCGAACGTGGTGTTGGGGAAGCTTTCTTT.

The CDR3 loop reads CASRRGLLRDGSYEQYF. Written as DNA, the CDR3 is TGTGCCAGCAGACGGGGCCTCCTCAGGGATGGCTCCTACGAGCAGTACTTC. This rearrangement joins TRBV12-3 or TRBV12-4 to TRBJ2-7, with D perhaps assigned TRBD1 or TRBD2 (5 bases each). V shed 6 bases and J shed 0 bases, with 21 bases lying between them. This CDR3 has 17 residues.